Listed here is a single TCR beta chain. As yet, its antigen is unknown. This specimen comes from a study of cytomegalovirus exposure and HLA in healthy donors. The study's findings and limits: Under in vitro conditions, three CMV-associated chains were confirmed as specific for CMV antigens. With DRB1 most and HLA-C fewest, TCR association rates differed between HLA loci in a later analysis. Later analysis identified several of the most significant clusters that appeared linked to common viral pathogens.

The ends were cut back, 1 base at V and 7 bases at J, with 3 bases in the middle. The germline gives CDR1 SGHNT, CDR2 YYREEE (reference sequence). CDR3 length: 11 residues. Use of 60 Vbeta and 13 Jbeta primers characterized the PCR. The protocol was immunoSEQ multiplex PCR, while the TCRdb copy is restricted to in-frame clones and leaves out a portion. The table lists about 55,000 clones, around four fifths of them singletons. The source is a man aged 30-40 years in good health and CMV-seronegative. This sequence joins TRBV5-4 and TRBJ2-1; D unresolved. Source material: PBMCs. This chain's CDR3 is CASSLLNEQFF. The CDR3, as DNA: TGTGCCAGCAGCTTGCTTAATGAGCAGTTCTTC.